This T cell receptor beta chain was recorded in a study of blood T cells in healthy people across ages. Study-level background: About one barcoded beta molecule per two T cells came from capture by template switching.

This clonotype was observed a few times. Then a second PCR, running roughly 7 to 11 cycles, was carried out with a sample-barcoded 5' primer and a J-beta primer mix. Each cDNA was tagged by a template-switch adaptor containing 12 random nucleotides. TCRdb analysed the 5' RACE reads with MiXCR anew, one entry per CDR3 protein. The sample records around 1.5 million distinct CDR3 sequences, about 31% being singletons. The CDR3 length is 13 residues. With 1 base removed from V and 6 bases from J, the gap between germline ends came to 6 bases. Germline CDR1 is LGHDT and CDR2 is YNNKEL (reference sequence). Investigators took roughly 9.5 milliliters of peripheral blood from every donor. Isolation recovered at least 6 million PBMCs from every sample.

The sequenced sample was blood. The rearrangement links TRBV3-1 to TRBJ2-2, with D possibly being TRBD2 (5 bases). The receptor's source is a woman aged 25 to 45 in good health. The CDR3 sequence: CASSQGRAGELFF. Here the CDR3 DNA reads TGTGCCAGCAGCCAAGGGCGGGCCGGGGAGCTGTTTTTT.